This T cell receptor beta chain was sequenced in a study of cytomegalovirus exposure and HLA in healthy donors. CDR1 and CDR2 from the germline V gene are SGHTA and FQGTGA. This CDR3 is built from 18 residues. The ends lost 5 bases at V and 9 bases at J; junction bases unmatched: 19. General study points: A prior analysis recorded that most TCR beta V segments were productive about 87% or about 30% of the time. Donor immune exposure was known only as CMV serostatus. Analysis performed later showed TCR beta chains linked to HLA being more clonally expanded than equally common others.

Primers for the PCR totalled 60 Vbeta and 13 Jbeta. TCRdb's table, derived via immunoSEQ multiplex PCR, lists solely in-frame clones and lacks some. The sample has over 100,000 clones, approximately 70% seen once. A word on this clone: Its antigen is not known.

The V gene is TRBV7-3, the J gene TRBJ2-1; 10 bases map to TRBD2. The sample taken for sequencing was PBMCs. The origin of this receptor is a man aged 25 to 45 in good health and CMV-seropositive. Written as DNA, the CDR3 is TGTGCCAGCAGCAAAACCATGGGGAGCGGGGGGGCCGGAGCTGAGCAGTTCTTC. Translation: CASSKTMGSGGAGAEQFF.